This TCR beta chain is from a study of cytomegalovirus exposure and HLA in healthy donors. The CDR3 totals 16 residues. Germline V gene data show CDR1 as MGHRA and CDR2 as YSYEKL. The V and J ends lost 1 base and 2 bases, in that order; junction bases with no gene match: 5. The PCR employed 60 Vbeta primers together with 13 Jbeta primers. Per the study methods: Around 76 million unique TCR beta chains, some 9.9 million shared, were counted in a later analysis. TCRdb's copy holds only in-frame clones and misses some; the assay was immunoSEQ multiplex PCR. For V, J and clone size, that table is used; D and trimming come from the DNA. The repertoire includes roughly 150,000 clones, roughly 80% of them detected once, and about 2.4% sits in the top ten. Study results and limitations: Analysis was performed later, and it showed HLA-associated TCR beta chains to be more clonally expanded than equally common others. Among TCR beta chains, those listed as cytomegalovirus-associated numbered over 150. Productive status was seen about 90% or about 30% of the time for most TCR beta V segments in an earlier analysis.

Regarding this clone: Antigen unknown.

Sequenced material: PBMCs. The clonotype was recovered from a male donor in good health and CMV-seronegative. V gene TRBV4-1 combines with J gene TRBJ2-7; 10 bases are shared with TRBD2. The DNA of the CDR3 is TGCGCCAGCAGCCAAGGCCCTAGCGGGAGTACCTACGAGCAGTACTTC. Translating gives CASSQGPSGSTYEQYF.